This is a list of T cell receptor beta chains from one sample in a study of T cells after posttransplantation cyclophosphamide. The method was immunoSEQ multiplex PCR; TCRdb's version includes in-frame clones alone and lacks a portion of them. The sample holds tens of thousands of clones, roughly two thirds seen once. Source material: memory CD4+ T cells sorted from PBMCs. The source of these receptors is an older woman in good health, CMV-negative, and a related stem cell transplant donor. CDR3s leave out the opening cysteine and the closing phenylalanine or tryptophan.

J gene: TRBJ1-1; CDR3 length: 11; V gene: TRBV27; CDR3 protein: ASSFGRGTEAF
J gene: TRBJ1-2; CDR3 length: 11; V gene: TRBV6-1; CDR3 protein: ASSAGQNYGYT
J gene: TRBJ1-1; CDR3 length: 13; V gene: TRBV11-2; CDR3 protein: ASSPWGTRNTEAF
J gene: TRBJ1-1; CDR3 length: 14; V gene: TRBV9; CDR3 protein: ASSSGQGRQYTEAF
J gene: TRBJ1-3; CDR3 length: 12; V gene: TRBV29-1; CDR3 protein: SAEEDSSGNTIY
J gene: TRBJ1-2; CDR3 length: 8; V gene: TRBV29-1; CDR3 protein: SVETVGYT
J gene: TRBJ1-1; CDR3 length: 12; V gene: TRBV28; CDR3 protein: ASSGGLEDTEAF
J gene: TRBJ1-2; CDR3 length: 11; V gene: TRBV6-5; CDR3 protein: ASSSRVLVGYT
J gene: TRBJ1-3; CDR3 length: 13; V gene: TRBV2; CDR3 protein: ASRDFGGTGNTIY
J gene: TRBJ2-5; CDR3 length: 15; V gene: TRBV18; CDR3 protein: ASSPPTSGTGLKTQY
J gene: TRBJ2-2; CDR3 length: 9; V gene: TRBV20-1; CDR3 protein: SAATIGELF
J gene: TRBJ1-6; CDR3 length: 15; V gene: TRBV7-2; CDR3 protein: ASSLGGIAAYNSPLH
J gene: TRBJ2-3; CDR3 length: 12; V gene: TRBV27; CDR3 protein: ASSADWSTDTQY
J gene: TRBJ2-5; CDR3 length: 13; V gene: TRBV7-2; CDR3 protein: ASSLVPGGRETQY
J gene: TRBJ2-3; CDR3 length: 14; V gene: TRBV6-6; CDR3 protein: ASSPRASGGSDTQY
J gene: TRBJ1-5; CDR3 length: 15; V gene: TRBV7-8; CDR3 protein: ASSQGSGGGSNQPQH
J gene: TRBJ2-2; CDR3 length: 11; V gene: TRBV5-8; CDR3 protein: ASSLGGTGELF
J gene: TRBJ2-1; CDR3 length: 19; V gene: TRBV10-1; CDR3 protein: ASSESPRGTSGPRGWNEQF
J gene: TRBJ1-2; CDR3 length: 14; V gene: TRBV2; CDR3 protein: ASSRLQVSPNYGYT
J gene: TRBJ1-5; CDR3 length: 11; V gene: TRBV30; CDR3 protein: AWSNRGNQPQH
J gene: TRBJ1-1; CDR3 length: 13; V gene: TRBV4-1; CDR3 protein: ASSQDPRGASEAF
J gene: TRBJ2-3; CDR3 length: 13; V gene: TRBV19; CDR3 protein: ASSNDRGEADTQY
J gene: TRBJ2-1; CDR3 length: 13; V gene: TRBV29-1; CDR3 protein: SVGTLSGSWDEQF
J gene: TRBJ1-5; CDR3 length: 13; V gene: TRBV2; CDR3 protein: ASSGGQSSNQPQH
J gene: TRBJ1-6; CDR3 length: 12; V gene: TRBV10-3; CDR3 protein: AITPGQGESPLH
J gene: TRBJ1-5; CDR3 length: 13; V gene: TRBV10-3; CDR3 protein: AISESGRGDQPQH
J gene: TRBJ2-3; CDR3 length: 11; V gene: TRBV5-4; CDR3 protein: ASSLGQGDTQY
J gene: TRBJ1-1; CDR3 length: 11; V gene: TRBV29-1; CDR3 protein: SGRTGLDTEAF
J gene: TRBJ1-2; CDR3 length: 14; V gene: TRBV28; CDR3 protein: ASSLGGDPTKDGYT
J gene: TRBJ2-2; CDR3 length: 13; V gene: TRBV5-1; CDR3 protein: ASSPRPLSGGELF
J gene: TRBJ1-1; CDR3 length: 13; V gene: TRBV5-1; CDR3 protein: ASSLPKIENTEAF
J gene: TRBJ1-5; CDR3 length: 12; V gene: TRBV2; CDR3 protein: ASRGDSSNQPQH
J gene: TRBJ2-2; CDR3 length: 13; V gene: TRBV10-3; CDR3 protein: AISEFAGVAGELF